This T cell receptor beta chain was documented in a study of control samples from healthy donors and cancer patients. Trimming removed 1 base from V and 0 bases from J, with 5 bases in between. Germline-derived CDR1 and CDR2 are SGHDT and YYEEEE. This CDR3 is 14 amino acids long. Sequencing was performed with immunoSEQ multiplex PCR; in TCRdb, only in-frame clones are kept and a portion is missing. The sample gives some 120,000 clones, 80% to 90% of which show up once; 1.1% is in the top ten. Input material: PBMCs. The clonotype was recovered from a woman aged 45-65 years with colorectal cancer. The J gene is TRBJ1-3, the V gene TRBV5-6; D uncertain. The CDR3 nucleotides read TGTGCCAGCAGCTTGAGCCGCTCTGGAAACACCATATATTTT. Protein: CASSLSRSGNTIYF. Variable domain in full (rest from reference TRBV5-6 and TRBJ1-3): DAGVTQSPTHLIKTRGQQVTLRCSPKSGHDTVSWYQQALGQGPQFIFQYYEEEERQRGNFPDRFSGHQFPNYSSELNVNALLLGDSALYLCASSLSRSGNTIYFGEGSWLTVV.